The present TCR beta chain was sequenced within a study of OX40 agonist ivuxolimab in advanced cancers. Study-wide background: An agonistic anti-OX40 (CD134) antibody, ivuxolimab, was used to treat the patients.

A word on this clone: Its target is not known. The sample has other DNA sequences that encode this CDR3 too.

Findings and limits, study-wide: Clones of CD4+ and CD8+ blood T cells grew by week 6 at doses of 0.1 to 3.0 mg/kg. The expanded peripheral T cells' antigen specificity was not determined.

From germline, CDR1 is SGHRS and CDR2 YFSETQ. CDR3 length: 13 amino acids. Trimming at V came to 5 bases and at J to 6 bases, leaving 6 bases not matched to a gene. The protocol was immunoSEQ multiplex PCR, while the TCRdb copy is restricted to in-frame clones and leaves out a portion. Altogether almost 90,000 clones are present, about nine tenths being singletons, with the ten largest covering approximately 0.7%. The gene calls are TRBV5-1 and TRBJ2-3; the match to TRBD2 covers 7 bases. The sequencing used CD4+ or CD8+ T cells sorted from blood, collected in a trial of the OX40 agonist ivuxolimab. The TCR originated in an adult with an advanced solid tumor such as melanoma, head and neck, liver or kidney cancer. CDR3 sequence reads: CASSSRGEDTQYF. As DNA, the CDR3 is TGCGCCAGCAGTTCCCGGGGGGAGGATACGCAGTATTTT.